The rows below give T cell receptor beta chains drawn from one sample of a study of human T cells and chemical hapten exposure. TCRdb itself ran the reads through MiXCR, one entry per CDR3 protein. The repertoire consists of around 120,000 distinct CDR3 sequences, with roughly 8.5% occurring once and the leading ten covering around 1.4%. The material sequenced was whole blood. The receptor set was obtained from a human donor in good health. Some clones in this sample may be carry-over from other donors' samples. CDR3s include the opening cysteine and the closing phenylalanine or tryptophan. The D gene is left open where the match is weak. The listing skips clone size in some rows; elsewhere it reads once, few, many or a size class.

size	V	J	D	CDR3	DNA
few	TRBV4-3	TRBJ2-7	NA	CASSQDYGQGNYEQYF	TGCGCCAGCAGCCAAGATTATGGCCAGGGCAACTACGAGCAGTACTTC
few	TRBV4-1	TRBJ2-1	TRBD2	CASSQGPRVAGGQDEQFF	TGCGCCAGCAGCCAAGGCCCCAGGGTAGCGGGGGGACAGGATGAGCAGTTCTTC
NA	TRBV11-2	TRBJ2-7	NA	CASSLGRSYEQYF	TGTGCCAGCAGCTTAGGCCGCTCCTACGAGCAGTACTTC
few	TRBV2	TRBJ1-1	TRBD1	CASRGQGANTEAFF	TGTGCCAGCAGAGGACAGGGGGCGAACACTGAAGCTTTCTTT
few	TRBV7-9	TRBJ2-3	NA	CATWDRSTDTQYF	TGTGCCACTTGGGACCGTTCCACAGATACGCAGTATTTT
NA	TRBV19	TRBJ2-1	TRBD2	CASQHLLSGSYNEQFF	TGTGCCAGCCAACATCTCCTGAGCGGGAGTTACAATGAGCAGTTCTTC
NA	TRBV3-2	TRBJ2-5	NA	CASSPKWGQETQYF	TGTGCCAGCAGCCCAAAGTGGGGGCAAGAGACCCAGTACTTC
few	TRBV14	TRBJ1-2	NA	CASSPGLFNYGYTF	TGTGCCAGCAGCCCGGGACTCTTTAACTATGGCTACACCTTC
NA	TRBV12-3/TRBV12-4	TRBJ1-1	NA	CASSLARFMNTEAFF	TGTGCCAGCAGTTTAGCCCGATTCATGAACACTGAAGCTTTCTTT
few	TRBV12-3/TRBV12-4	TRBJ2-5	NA	CASSSLRGKRLGQETQYF	TGTGCCAGTTCCTCGTTGCGGGGCAAGAGGTTGGGCCAAGAGACCCAGTACTTC
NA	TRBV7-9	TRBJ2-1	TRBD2	CASSLEPSGRAVNEQFF	TGTGCCAGCAGCCTAGAGCCTAGCGGGAGGGCCGTCAATGAGCAGTTCTTC
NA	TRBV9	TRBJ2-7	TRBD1	CASSVVSGGFNEQYF	TGTGCCAGCAGCGTAGTGTCAGGGGGCTTCAACGAGCAGTACTTC
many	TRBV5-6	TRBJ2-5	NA	CASSLLVGLQVQETQYF	TGTGCCAGCAGCTTGTTAGTCGGACTCCAAGTCCAAGAGACCCAGTACTTC
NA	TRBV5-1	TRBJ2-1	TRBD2	CASSLEGLAGGLSYNEQFF	TGCGCCAGCAGCTTGGAGGGACTAGCGGGGGGCCTTTCCTACAATGAGCAGTTCTTC